The 10 T cell receptor beta chains given below trace back to one sample, sequenced in a study of T cell responses to AZD1222 COVID-19 vaccine (dated by TCRdb to the early 2020s). The time point tag for this specimen amounts to: baseline before first vaccination. The receptor library was made with the immunoSEQ multiplex PCR assay. TCRdb stores this immuneACCESS table with in-frame sequences only. Part of the clones is absent; in the studies checked, under half of the shortfall reflects unresolved V genes, and no reason is known for the rest. The sample table shows 95,000 to 100,000 clones, and roughly nine tenths are seen once. In total, the top ten clones hold approximately 11% of the sample. Material: peripheral blood, obtained on day 0 of AZD1222 vaccination. The source of these receptors is an adult in good health.

A few counts support this clone. The chain couples TRBV4-1 to TRBJ2-3, with TRBD2 identical over 14 bases. After removal of 4 bases from V and 0 bases from J, the junction contained 6 bases not matched to a gene. The V gene's germline CDR1 is MGHRA and CDR2 YSYEKL. The CDR3 sequence is 18 residues long. The chain's CDR3 is CASSLGLAGGPSTDTQYF. Here the CDR3 DNA reads TGCGCCAGCAGCCTTGGACTAGCGGGGGGCCCTAGCACAGATACGCAGTATTTT.

The chain joins TRBV2 to TRBJ2-1; TRBD1 or TRBD2 may be the D gene (6 bases each). Trimming left V 8 bases short and J 4 bases short, with 15 bases between. The germline CDR1 and CDR2 sequences are SNHLY and FYNNEI. There are 14 residues in the CDR3. The CDR3 DNA is TGTGCCAGCTGGCGAGGGGGGTTATACAATGAGCAGTTCTTC. Protein: CASWRGGLYNEQFF.

The V call is TRBV5-1, the J call TRBJ1-3, with D unresolved. V lost 0 bases and J 0 bases, leaving 10 bases between the germline ends. The CDR3 totals 16 residues. The germline V gene encodes CDR1 SGHRS and CDR2 YFSETQ. CDR3 sequence reads: CASSLAGLGSGNTIYF. Written as DNA, the CDR3 is TGCGCCAGCAGCTTGGCGGGGTTGGGCTCTGGAAACACCATATATTTT.

J is TRBJ1-2 and V is TRBV28, with a tentative D call TRBD1 (5 bases). V was clipped by 3 bases and J by 8 bases, with 13 bases between them. Germline V gene sequence: CDR1 MDHEN, CDR2 SYDVKM. There are 13 residues in the CDR3. CDR3 loop: CASSFAGARGYTF. In nucleotides, the CDR3 is TGTGCCAGCAGTTTCGCCGGGGCGCGAGGCTACACCTTC.

The chain couples TRBV19 to TRBJ2-2; no clear D. Germline CDR1 and CDR2: LNHDA and SQIVND (reference sequence). This CDR3 has 13 residues. V dropped 3 bases and J dropped 7 bases, with 9 bases sitting between them. Here the CDR3 reads CASSIRKGGELFF. As DNA, the CDR3 is TGTGCCAGTAGTATTAGGAAGGGCGGGGAGCTGTTTTTT.

The CDR3 DNA sequence: TGTGCCAGCAGCTTAGCGGTCAGCGACACTGAAGCTTTCTTT. Translation gives CASSLAVSDTEAFF. The gene calls are TRBV7-2 and TRBJ1-1; D is undetermined. There are 14 residues in the CDR3. Germline CDR1 and CDR2: SGHTA and FQGNSA. The V end was cut by 0 bases, the J end by 3 bases, with 8 bases between.

The V call is TRBV5-1, the J call TRBJ1-6; a weak D match, TRBD1 (6 bases). Germline V lookup: CDR1 SGHRS, CDR2 YFSETQ. The CDR3 is made up of 16 amino acids. The germline V and J ends were trimmed by 0 bases and 5 bases, with 12 bases remaining between them. CDR3: CASSLAGQTNNSPLHF. In DNA, the CDR3 is TGCGCCAGCAGCTTGGCTGGACAGACCAATAATTCACCCCTCCACTTT. Filled out from reference TRBV5-1 and TRBJ1-6, the complete variable domain reads KAGVTQTPRYLIKTRGQQVTLSCSPISGHRSVSWYQQTPGQGLQFLFEYFSETQRNKGNFPGRFSGRQFSNSRSEMNVSTLELGDSALYLCASSLAGQTNNSPLHFGNGTRLTVT.

This chain connects TRBV29-1 to TRBJ1-2; D is uncertain. The germline V gene encodes CDR1 SQVTM and CDR2 ANQGSEA. The CDR3 totals 15 residues. V lost 1 base and J lost 3, with 15 bases in between. The CDR3 here is CSVEVPDGPDYGYTF. In DNA, the CDR3 is TGCAGCGTTGAAGTGCCCGACGGACCAGACTATGGCTACACCTTC.

This chain joins TRBV7-9 and TRBJ1-3, with 7 bases that match TRBD1. The germline V gene encodes CDR1 SEHNR and CDR2 FQNEAQ (reference sequence). CDR3 size: 14 residues. V shed 6 bases and J 6 bases; nucleotides not matched to a gene: 8. In DNA form, the CDR3 reads TGTGCCAGCAGTGACAGGGCAAGCACAAACACCATATATTTT. It specifies CASSDRASTNTIYF.

The CDR3 is CASSSLYEQYF. CDR3 coding DNA: TGTGCCAGCAGCTCACTATACGAGCAGTACTTC. This rearrangement joins TRBV5-6 to TRBJ2-7; no clear D gene. Germline V CDR1 and CDR2: SGHDT, YYEEEE. Trimming took off 3 bases at V and 4 bases at J, with 5 bases between the two ends. There are 11 residues in the CDR3. The variable domain in full, completed from reference TRBV5-6 and TRBJ2-7, reads DAGVTQSPTHLIKTRGQQVTLRCSPKSGHDTVSWYQQALGQGPQFIFQYYEEEERQRGNFPDRFSGHQFPNYSSELNVNALLLGDSALYLCASSSLYEQYFGPGTRLTVT.